This T cell receptor (beta chain) was sequenced during a study of control samples from healthy donors and cancer patients. The germline V gene encodes CDR1 LNHDA and CDR2 SQIVND (reference sequence). Unmatched junction bases numbered 10, after V lost 7 bases and J lost 4 bases. The CDR3 has 15 amino acids. Some clones are missing from TCRdb's copy, which holds only in-frame ones; the method was immunoSEQ multiplex PCR. Among about 110,000 clones listed, roughly 88% were seen once. This rearrangement joins TRBV19 to TRBJ1-5; TRBD1 agrees at 7 bases. Material: PBMCs. This clonotype originated in a woman aged 60-70 years with lung cancer. CDR3 region: CASKTGDGGNQPQHF. The CDR3 coding sequence is TGTGCCAGTAAAACAGGGGATGGCGGTAATCAGCCCCAGCATTTT.